What follows are 27 T cell receptor beta chains derived from one specimen sequenced in a study of cytomegalovirus exposure and HLA in healthy donors. Some clones are missing from TCRdb's copy, which holds only in-frame ones; the method was immunoSEQ multiplex PCR. The sample carries about 110,000 clones, approximately 96% recorded once. The specimen was PBMCs. These TCRs come from a woman aged 18-30 years in good health and CMV-seronegative.

This chain joins TRBV5-6 and TRBJ2-1; D perhaps matches TRBD2 (5 bases). Trimming stripped 1 base from V and 5 bases from J, with 13 bases between. From germline, CDR1 is SGHDT and CDR2 YYEEEE. The CDR3 extends over 15 amino acids. In nucleotides, the CDR3 is TGTGCCAGCAGCTTGCCTCTGGAGGTGAACAATGAGCAGTTCTTC. Encoded protein: CASSLPLEVNNEQFF.

This clone was observed a single time. The chain links TRBV6-1 to TRBJ1-2; D not certain. Per germline, CDR1 MNHNS and CDR2 SASEGT. V lost 2 bases and J lost 4, with 14 bases in between. CDR3 size: 15 residues. CDR3 sequence (DNA): TGTGCCAGCAGTGAAAGAGGCCGGATATTCTATGGCTACACCTTC. Its protein is CASSERGRIFYGYTF.

V and J are TRBV6-5 and TRBJ1-2; TRBD1 matches 10 bases. CDR1 and CDR2 (germline): MNHEY, SVGAGI. The CDR3 spans 13 residues. Trimming at V came to 4 bases and at J to 6 bases, leaving 2 bases not matched to a gene. CDR3: CASSFGTGDGYTF. Written as DNA, the CDR3 is TGTGCCAGCAGTTTTGGGACAGGGGATGGCTACACCTTC.

This rearrangement joins TRBV10-3 to TRBJ1-2; perhaps TRBD1 as D (5 bases). There are 13 residues in the CDR3. The V gene's germline CDR1 is ENHRY and CDR2 SYGVKD. V lost 5 bases, J lost 4 bases, and 11 bases lay in between. The CDR3 bases are TGTGCCATCAGTTATGACAGCCTCTATGGCTACACCTTC. It is translated as CAISYDSLYGYTF.

V usage is TRBV29-1 and J usage is TRBJ1-1; possibly TRBD1 for D (6 bases). V lost 2 bases and J 5 bases, leaving 12 bases between the germline ends. Germline loops: CDR1 SQVTM, CDR2 ANQGSEA. The CDR3 is made up of 13 amino acids. The CDR3 DNA is TGCAGCGTTGAAAAACAGGGTGGGACTGAAGCTTTCTTT. Translation: CSVEKQGGTEAFF.

The gene calls are TRBV7-9 and TRBJ1-6, with 10 bases fitting TRBD1. Looked up from germline, CDR1 is SEHNR and CDR2 is FQNEAQ (reference sequence). Germline trimming cut 6 bases from V and 7 bases from J; bases unmatched to any gene: 3. The CDR3 is made up of 14 amino acids. As DNA, the CDR3 is TGTGCCAGCAGGCAGGGACAGGGGAATTCACCCCTCCACTTT. Protein: CASRQGQGNSPLHF.

This clone was detected once. V is TRBV10-3 and J is TRBJ2-3; 8 nucleotides match TRBD2. V lost 5 bases, J lost 4 bases, and 5 bases stayed unmatched. In germline, CDR1 is ENHRY, CDR2 SYGVKD. There are 14 residues in the CDR3. The CDR3 region is CAISRGGVADTQYF. The CDR3 DNA follows: TGTGCCATCAGTCGGGGGGGGGTGGCAGATACGCAGTATTTT.

This rearrangement joins TRBV6-7 to TRBJ1-2; the D is unclear. TRBV6-7 is annotated as an ORF whose role is uncertain. The CDR3 spans 16 residues. The ends were cut back, 4 bases at V and 6 bases at J, with 21 bases in the middle. The CDR3 protein is CASSSLPVTTLHGYTF. In DNA, the CDR3 is TGTGCCAGCAGTTCCCTCCCGGTGACTACGCTACATGGCTACACCTTC.

V usage is TRBV5-1 and J usage is TRBJ2-5; the D is unclear. The J call may be wrong; the DNA end is better matched by TRBJ2-7. CDR3 size: 13 residues. The V gene's germline CDR1 is SGHRS and CDR2 YFSETQ. CDR3 in DNA: TGCGCCAGCAGCTTAACGGGTTCCTACGAGCAGTACTTC. It encodes CASSLTGSYEQYF.

The chain uses TRBV4-1 and TRBJ2-7, with 8 bases fitting TRBD1. The CDR3 consists of 15 residues. Germline CDR1 and CDR2: MGHRA and YSYEKL. The V gene end was trimmed by 2 bases and the J gene end by 0 bases; junction bases not matched to a gene: 3. Here the CDR3 DNA reads TGCGCCAGCAGCCAAACAGGGGGGACCTCCTACGAGCAGTACTTC. Translation gives CASSQTGGTSYEQYF.

This clone was seen a single time. V gene TRBV13 combines with J gene TRBJ2-1; D is possibly TRBD2 (5 bases). Germline values: CDR1 PRHDT, CDR2 FYEKMQ (reference sequence). This CDR3 contains 14 residues. V was trimmed by 0 bases and J by 9 bases, leaving 12 bases between them. The CDR3 DNA follows: TGTGCCAGCAGCTTAGGGAGGCTAGCCGGTGAGCAGTTCTTC. This gives the protein CASSLGRLAGEQFF.

The chain recombines TRBV27 with TRBJ1-5; no clear D gene. Germline V lookup: CDR1 MNHEY, CDR2 SMNVEV (reference sequence). The V end was cut by 4 bases, the J end by 1 base, with 5 bases between. This CDR3 has 13 amino acids. CDR3 loop: CASSYQSNQPQHF. Here the CDR3 DNA reads TGTGCCAGCAGTTATCAAAGCAATCAGCCCCAGCATTTT.

The chain has TRBV30 and TRBJ2-7; D may be TRBD2 (6 bases). The V gene lost 0 bases and the J gene lost 7 bases, with 7 bases spanning the gap. CDR3 size: 11 residues. Germline V gene lookup returns CDR1 GTSNPN and CDR2 SVGIG (reference sequence). CDR3 in amino acids: CAWSVGGEQYF. The CDR3 bases are TGTGCCTGGAGTGTCGGGGGAGAGCAGTACTTC.

The chain has TRBV6-5 and TRBJ1-5; no clear D. This CDR3 region has 13 residues. The germline gives CDR1 MNHEY, CDR2 SVGAGI. The germline V and J ends were trimmed by 5 bases and 2 bases, with 7 bases remaining between them. Here the CDR3 reads CASSIQGNQPQHF. In DNA form, the CDR3 reads TGTGCCAGCAGTATCCAGGGCAATCAGCCCCAGCATTTT.

The V and J genes are TRBV19 and TRBJ2-3, with D perhaps matching TRBD2 (5 bases). The CDR3 is made up of 11 amino acids. V was trimmed by 9 bases and J by 8 bases, leaving 12 bases between them. The V gene's germline CDR1 is LNHDA and CDR2 SQIVND (reference sequence). As DNA, the CDR3 is TGTGCCAGCCAGGCGGCGGGTACGCAGTATTTT. Amino acid sequence: CASQAAGTQYF.

The rearrangement uses TRBV7-9 and TRBJ1-1; D perhaps matches TRBD1 (6 bases). The CDR3 contains 15 residues. Trimming cost V 4 bases and J 0 bases, with 12 bases left between them. Germline loops: CDR1 SEHNR, CDR2 FQNEAQ (reference sequence). The DNA of the CDR3 is TGTGCCAGCAGCTCCACAGGGAACTTGAACACTGAAGCTTTCTTT. It encodes CASSSTGNLNTEAFF.

The chain uses TRBV5-1 and TRBJ1-3, with D unclear. There are 13 residues in the CDR3. Trimming stripped 7 bases from V and 0 bases from J, with 8 bases between. Germline values: CDR1 SGHRS, CDR2 YFSETQ. The CDR3 coding sequence is TGCGCCAGCGGCGGGAGCTCTGGAAACACCATATATTTT. Translated, it gives CASGGSSGNTIYF.

This chain links TRBV2 with TRBJ2-1, with 9 bases matching TRBD2. Trimming took 7 bases from V and 4 from J; bases not matched to a gene: 23. Germline V gene data show CDR1 as SNHLY and CDR2 as FYNNEI. This CDR3 spans 20 amino acids. CDR3 protein: CASNTPRRSGGQERYNEQFF. The CDR3 DNA sequence: TGTGCCAGCAATACACCGCGCCGCAGCGGGGGGCAGGAAAGATACAATGAGCAGTTCTTC. Drawing the rest from reference TRBV2 and TRBJ2-1, the complete variable domain is EPEVTQTPSHQVTQMGQEVILRCVPISNHLYFYWYRQILGQKVEFLVSFYNNEISEKSEIFDDQFSVERPDGSNFTLKIRSTKLEDSAMYFCASNTPRRSGGQERYNEQFFGPGTRLTVL.

The chain couples TRBV12-5 to TRBJ2-7; 8 bases agree with TRBD2. CDR1 LGHNT and CDR2 FRNRAP come from the germline V gene. V was clipped by 5 bases and J by 6 bases; unmatched bases: 18. This CDR3 is built from 17 residues. CDR3 sequence: CASGPNPGTRFVSEQYF. The CDR3 bases are TGTGCTAGTGGTCCAAACCCCGGGACTAGATTCGTCTCCGAGCAGTACTTC.

The gene calls are TRBV6-5 and TRBJ1-1, with D possibly being TRBD1 (6 bases). Per the germline V gene, CDR1 is MNHEY and CDR2 is SVGAGI. V was cut by 0 bases and J by 2 bases, with 10 bases left in between. This CDR3 region has 15 residues. The CDR3 spells CASSYSSTGNTEAFF. The CDR3 bases are TGTGCCAGCAGTTACTCATCGACAGGAAACACTGAAGCTTTCTTT.

The V call is TRBV29-1, the J call TRBJ2-7; 7 bases line up with TRBD1. Trimming at V came to 5 bases and at J to 3 bases, leaving 7 bases not matched to a gene. CDR1 is SQVTM and CDR2 is ANQGSEA in the germline V gene. The CDR3 contains 13 residues. CDR3: CSVSRGQRYEQYF. CDR3 DNA: TGCAGCGTTTCACGGGGACAGCGCTACGAGCAGTACTTC.

CDR3 residues: CASSPAGSETQYF. CDR3 DNA: TGTGCCAGCAGTCCGGCGGGATCAGAGACCCAGTACTTC. This chain uses TRBV5-4 with TRBJ2-5, with D perhaps matching TRBD2 (6 bases). CDR3 length: 13 residues. Germline V gene data show CDR1 as SGHNT and CDR2 as YYREEE (reference sequence). The V end lost 5 bases, the J end lost 4 bases, and 12 bases lay between the germline ends.

The V gene is TRBV30, the J gene TRBJ1-1; D gene unclear. Germline CDR1 reads GTSNPN; CDR2 reads SVGIG (reference sequence). The CDR3 has 13 residues. V was cut by 0 bases and J by 3 bases, with 8 bases left in between. CDR3 nucleotide sequence: TGTGCCTGGAGTGTAGCCCGGTACACTGAAGCTTTCTTT. Amino acid sequence: CAWSVARYTEAFF.

The chain uses TRBV28 and TRBJ2-3, with D maybe TRBD2 (5 bases). Germline assignment: CDR1 MDHEN and CDR2 SYDVKM. CDR3 length equals 19 residues. V was pared by 0 bases and J by 0 bases, with 19 bases between. Here the CDR3 reads CASSLWKMGGGQSTDTQYF. CDR3 in DNA: TGTGCCAGCAGTTTATGGAAAATGGGTGGAGGTCAAAGCACAGATACGCAGTATTTT.

The chain employs TRBV7-9 and TRBJ1-1; 10 nucleotides align to TRBD1. The V gene's germline CDR1 is SEHNR and CDR2 FQNEAQ (reference sequence). J lost 2 bases, V lost 4 bases, and 7 bases had no gene match. This CDR3 has 16 amino acids. The CDR3 DNA reads as TGTGCCAGCAGCTGGTTGACAGGGGGCACTAACACTGAAGCTTTCTTT. It codes for CASSWLTGGTNTEAFF.

V usage is TRBV19 and J usage is TRBJ1-2; 10 bases are shared with TRBD1. The V segment lost 4 bases and the J segment 0 bases; nucleotides outside the gene matches: 5. The CDR3 loop spans 16 amino acids. Looked up from germline, CDR1 is LNHDA and CDR2 is SQIVND (reference sequence). CDR3 DNA sequence: TGTGCCAGTAGTACACCGGGACAGGGGTCTAACTATGGCTACACCTTC. Protein sequence: CASSTPGQGSNYGYTF.

This clone came up once. The chain joins TRBV5-5 to TRBJ2-7, with 9 bases fitting TRBD1. The germline gives CDR1 SGHKS, CDR2 YYEKEE (reference sequence). V was clipped by 2 bases and J by 3 bases; unmatched bases: 9. This CDR3 is 16 amino acids long. The CDR3: CASSLHGQGLYYEQYF. The CDR3 DNA follows: TGTGCCAGCAGCTTACACGGACAGGGGTTATACTACGAGCAGTACTTC.